This TCR beta chain came from a study of PD-1 blockade in classical Hodgkin lymphoma. Time point indicated: cycle 4 day 1 (C4D1), after about 6 weeks of nivolumab. Brentuximab vedotin exposure varied, and every patient relapsed after autologous stem cell transplantation. Germline-derived CDR1 and CDR2 are SSHAT and FNYEAQ (reference sequence). The CDR3 has 11 amino acids. Sequencing used immunoSEQ multiplex PCR; TCRdb keeps in-frame clones, though not all of them. The sample includes approximately 96,000 clones, about 92% of them seen just once. As concerns this clone: An end of the junction does not agree with germline; a read error may underlie this.

V gene TRBV7-7 combines with J gene TRBJ1-3; D gene uncertain. Sequenced here: peripheral blood mononuclear cells (PBMCs), sampled before the fourth cycle of nivolumab. This clonotype was sampled from a human donor with classical Hodgkin lymphoma. The CDR3 nucleotides read TGTGCTAGCAGCGCGGGAAACACCATATATTTT. This gives the protein CASSAGNTIYF.